This TCR beta chain appears in the sequencing data of a study of T-cell memory formation after mild COVID-19. In the study overall: The two donors had largely donor-specific TCR clusters. Study-level points and caveats: Second-wave clones peaking on day 37 lacked confirmed SARS-CoV-2 specificity. CD8+ contracting clones occupied EMRA, while CD4+ ones occupied mainly CM and EM. The study found balanced CD4/CD8 in clones contracting day 15 to 85 and a CD4+ lean in later expanders.

This clonotype was seen more than once but under ten times. What it recognizes is unknown. This may come from a read error, since a much larger clone is one base off. TCRdb called the 5' RACE reads again in MiXCR, with one record for every CDR3 protein. The sample shows 350,000 to 550,000 distinct CDR3 sequences, under 20% of them seen only once. CDR1 is SEHNR, CDR2 FQNEAQ, per germline (reference sequence). V was pared by 6 bases and J by 2 bases, with 9 bases between. The CDR3 covers 13 residues. This receptor was identified in a young man who had mild COVID-19 (a few samples of this study predate the infection). Cell type and time point are not known. The rearrangement links TRBV7-9 to TRBJ2-3; weak D call: TRBD2 (5 bases). Sequenced sample: PBMCs or a T cell subset sorted from them (not recorded which). CDR3 nucleotides: TGTGCCAGCAGTTCTAGCCACACAGATACGCAGTATTTT. This gives the protein CASSSSHTDTQYF.